This T cell receptor beta chain is drawn from a study of Ad26.COV2.S vaccination and SARS-CoV-2 variants. CDR3 length: 16 amino acids. CDR1 is SGHAT, CDR2 FQDESV, per germline (reference sequence). Trimming removed 2 bases from V and 2 bases from J; junction bases left unmatched: 5. Some clones are missing from TCRdb's copy, which holds only in-frame ones; the method was immunoSEQ multiplex PCR. The sample lists around 340,000 clones; 75% to 90% were seen once. Treatment indicated: around 19 received Ad26.COV2.S at low or high dose, single or two shots; about 5 received placebo; per-sample allocation not given. Repertoires come from day 63 after the first vaccine or placebo injection.

Here the sequenced sample was peripheral blood, taken in a trial of Ad26.COV2.S vaccine versus placebo. The rearrangement joins TRBV11-1 to TRBJ2-3; TRBD2 agrees at 9 bases. This sequence was found in a person aged 18 to 65 who received the Ad26.COV2.S COVID-19 vaccine or a placebo. The CDR3 DNA reads TGTGCCAGCAGCTTACGGATAGCGGGGGTCACAGATACGCAGTATTTT. It yields the protein CASSLRIAGVTDTQYF.